The rows below give T cell receptor beta chains drawn from one sample of a study of blood T cell repertoires in COVID-19. The assay was immunoSEQ multiplex PCR, and TCRdb's table has in-frame clones only and misses some. Of approximately 260,000 clones listed, 75% to 85% are singletons. Sequenced input: peripheral blood. These receptors all stem from a woman in her sixties or seventies with active or convalescent COVID-19. The CDR3 runs from the conserved cysteine through the conserved F or W. The order of the fields is V gene, D gene, J gene, clone size, CDR3 DNA, CDR3 protein. D genes are given only for firm matches. The size entry is marked missing in some rows and otherwise reads once, few, many or a size class.

v_gene: TRBV7-7; d_gene: TRBD2; j_gene: TRBJ2-3; abundance: .; CDR3nt: TGTGCTAGCAGCCCGGTAGCGGGGGGGAGCACAGATACGCAGTATTTT; CDR3aa: CASSPVAGGSTDTQYF
v_gene: TRBV30; d_gene: .; j_gene: TRBJ1-5; abundance: .; CDR3nt: TGTGCCTGGAGCGCTACGAATAGCAATCAGCCCCAGCATTTT; CDR3aa: CAWSATNSNQPQHF
v_gene: TRBV11-1; d_gene: .; j_gene: TRBJ2-3; abundance: .; CDR3nt: TGTGCCAGCAGCCCGGGGACTGGCACAGATACGCAGTATTTT; CDR3aa: CASSPGTGTDTQYF
v_gene: TRBV19; d_gene: TRBD1; j_gene: TRBJ1-2; abundance: .; CDR3nt: TGTGCCAGTAGTAGGAGTCCGGGACAGAGTAACTATGGCTACACCTTC; CDR3aa: CASSRSPGQSNYGYTF
v_gene: TRBV19; d_gene: .; j_gene: TRBJ1-2; abundance: .; CDR3nt: TGTGCCAGTAGAGCCACCGGGACATATGGCTACACCTTC; CDR3aa: CASRATGTYGYTF
v_gene: TRBV12-3/TRBV12-4; d_gene: .; j_gene: TRBJ2-7; abundance: .; CDR3nt: TGTGCCAGCAGTTGGGGGGGCCTCTACGAGCAGTACTTC; CDR3aa: CASSWGGLYEQYF
v_gene: TRBV19; d_gene: .; j_gene: TRBJ2-3; abundance: .; CDR3nt: TGTGCCAGTAGTATCCGCTGGACCGGGAGCGATACGCAGTATTTT; CDR3aa: CASSIRWTGSDTQYF
v_gene: TRBV27; d_gene: .; j_gene: TRBJ1-6; abundance: few; CDR3nt: TGTGCCAGCAGTTTAGGAGGACCTAATTCACCCCTCCACTTT; CDR3aa: CASSLGGPNSPLHF
v_gene: TRBV7-9; d_gene: TRBD1; j_gene: TRBJ1-2; abundance: once; CDR3nt: TGTGCCAGCAGCTTGGAACAGGGGGCGAATGGCTACACCTTC; CDR3aa: CASSLEQGANGYTF
v_gene: TRBV29-1; d_gene: TRBD1; j_gene: TRBJ2-1; abundance: .; CDR3nt: TGCAGCGTTGTCGGACAGGGAAATGAGCAGTTCTTC; CDR3aa: CSVVGQGNEQFF
v_gene: TRBV19; d_gene: TRBD1; j_gene: TRBJ1-2; abundance: .; CDR3nt: TGTGCCAGTAGTACAGGGGGTAGAGGCTACACCTTC; CDR3aa: CASSTGGRGYTF
v_gene: TRBV7-3; d_gene: .; j_gene: TRBJ2-5; abundance: once; CDR3nt: TGTGCCAGCAGCCCCTGGACAGAAGAGACCCAGTACTTC; CDR3aa: CASSPWTEETQYF
v_gene: TRBV6-5; d_gene: .; j_gene: TRBJ1-2; abundance: .; CDR3nt: TGTGCCAGCAGTCCGCGCCCCTCCTATGGCTACACCTTC; CDR3aa: CASSPRPSYGYTF
v_gene: TRBV11-3; d_gene: TRBD2; j_gene: TRBJ2-2; abundance: .; CDR3nt: TGTGCCAGCAGCCCCGGGGGGGCGGTCACCGGGGAGCTGTTTTTT; CDR3aa: CASSPGGAVTGELFF
v_gene: TRBV7-2; d_gene: TRBD1; j_gene: TRBJ2-1; abundance: .; CDR3nt: TGTGCCAGCAGCTTAGCCGTCGGACAGGGGTTCTACAATGAGCAGTTCTTC; CDR3aa: CASSLAVGQGFYNEQFF
v_gene: TRBV21-1; d_gene: .; j_gene: TRBJ2-1; abundance: .; CDR3nt: TGTGCCACGCACAGGGGACAGGGGGCAAATCCCTCCTACAATGAGCAGTTCTTC; CDR3aa: CATHRGQGANPSYNEQFF
v_gene: TRBV6-5; d_gene: TRBD1; j_gene: TRBJ2-5; abundance: .; CDR3nt: TGTGCCAGCAGCCGGGACAGGGGTGAGGAGACCCAGTACTTC; CDR3aa: CASSRDRGEETQYF
v_gene: TRBV6-1; d_gene: TRBD2; j_gene: TRBJ2-7; abundance: .; CDR3nt: TGTGCCAGCAGTGAAGAGTATTCGGGAGGGAGGTCCTACGAGCAGTACTTC; CDR3aa: CASSEEYSGGRSYEQYF
v_gene: TRBV2; d_gene: TRBD1; j_gene: TRBJ1-2; abundance: .; CDR3nt: TGTGCCAGCAGAGGGACAGTCCTTGGCTATGGCTACACCTTC; CDR3aa: CASRGTVLGYGYTF
v_gene: TRBV9; d_gene: .; j_gene: TRBJ1-1; abundance: .; CDR3nt: TGTGCCAGCAGCGCGAGGGCCGCGGACACTGAAGCTTTCTTT; CDR3aa: CASSARAADTEAFF
v_gene: TRBV5-8; d_gene: TRBD1; j_gene: TRBJ1-2; abundance: .; CDR3nt: TGTGCCAGCAGCTACCGGGACAGGGACTATGGCTACACCTTC; CDR3aa: CASSYRDRDYGYTF
v_gene: TRBV3-1/TRBV3-2; d_gene: .; j_gene: TRBJ2-7; abundance: .; CDR3nt: TGTGCCAGCAGCCAAGGTGTGACATCAGACTACGAGCAGTACTTC; CDR3aa: CASSQGVTSDYEQYF
v_gene: TRBV7-9; d_gene: TRBD2; j_gene: TRBJ2-3; abundance: .; CDR3nt: TGTGCCAGCAGCTTAAGCTGGGGGCTAGCGGGGGATACGCAGTATTTT; CDR3aa: CASSLSWGLAGDTQYF
v_gene: TRBV19; d_gene: .; j_gene: TRBJ2-3; abundance: once; CDR3nt: TGTGCCAGTAGTATTTCCCCTTCCCAACTACCCCCAGATACGCAGTATTTT; CDR3aa: CASSISPSQLPPDTQYF
v_gene: TRBV7-2; d_gene: .; j_gene: TRBJ2-5; abundance: .; CDR3nt: TGTGCCAGCAGCTCCACCGGTTTCGAGACCCAGTACTTC; CDR3aa: CASSSTGFETQYF
v_gene: TRBV11-2; d_gene: TRBD2; j_gene: TRBJ2-3; abundance: once; CDR3nt: TGTGCCAGCAGCCCCGGGACTAGTGGAGGAGATACGCAGTATTTT; CDR3aa: CASSPGTSGGDTQYF
v_gene: TRBV7-3; d_gene: TRBD1; j_gene: TRBJ2-3; abundance: .; CDR3nt: TGTGCCAGCAGCCACAGGGGGATCGGAAGCACAGATACGCAGTATTTT; CDR3aa: CASSHRGIGSTDTQYF
v_gene: TRBV21-1; d_gene: .; j_gene: TRBJ1-5; abundance: .; CDR3nt: TGTGCCAGCAGCTCTCGGGACAGTGGACACAATCAGCCCCAGCATTTT; CDR3aa: CASSSRDSGHNQPQHF
v_gene: TRBV5-1; d_gene: .; j_gene: TRBJ1-2; abundance: .; CDR3nt: TGCGCCAGCAGCTTGGCGGGCCCGCTGAGGTTGGGGGCTGGCTACACCTTC; CDR3aa: CASSLAGPLRLGAGYTF
v_gene: TRBV5-6; d_gene: .; j_gene: TRBJ2-7; abundance: .; CDR3nt: TGTGCCAGCCGATTTCAGGGCGAGCAGTACTTC; CDR3aa: CASRFQGEQYF
v_gene: TRBV6-6; d_gene: .; j_gene: TRBJ2-3; abundance: .; CDR3nt: TGTGCCAGCAGACGTACAGGGCTTAGCACAGATACGCAGTATTTT; CDR3aa: CASRRTGLSTDTQYF
v_gene: TRBV9; d_gene: TRBD1; j_gene: TRBJ1-6; abundance: .; CDR3nt: TGTGCCAGCAGCCAATTGGGACAGGGGGTGGATAATTCACCCCTCCACTTT; CDR3aa: CASSQLGQGVDNSPLHF
v_gene: TRBV7-8; d_gene: .; j_gene: TRBJ1-3; abundance: .; CDR3nt: TGTGCCAGCAGCCAAGACCCAGGGGGAAACACCATATATTTT; CDR3aa: CASSQDPGGNTIYF
v_gene: TRBV29-1; d_gene: .; j_gene: TRBJ2-3; abundance: .; CDR3nt: TGCAGCGTTGACCTAAACACAGATACGCAGTATTTT; CDR3aa: CSVDLNTDTQYF
v_gene: TRBV7-3; d_gene: .; j_gene: TRBJ1-2; abundance: .; CDR3nt: TGTGCCAGCAGCCCGGACAGCAACTATGGCTACACCTTC; CDR3aa: CASSPDSNYGYTF
v_gene: TRBV27; d_gene: .; j_gene: TRBJ1-1; abundance: .; CDR3nt: TGTGCCAGCAGTCCCGACAGGATCATGAACACTGAAGCTTTCTTT; CDR3aa: CASSPDRIMNTEAFF
v_gene: TRBV9; d_gene: TRBD2; j_gene: TRBJ2-3; abundance: .; CDR3nt: TGTGCCAGCAGCGTAGGTAGTAGCGGGGGTACAGATACGCAGTATTTT; CDR3aa: CASSVGSSGGTDTQYF
v_gene: TRBV20-1; d_gene: .; j_gene: TRBJ1-1; abundance: few; CDR3nt: TGCAGTGCTGCCGGGTACACTGAAGCTTTCTTT; CDR3aa: CSAAGYTEAFF
v_gene: TRBV5-3; d_gene: .; j_gene: TRBJ2-3; abundance: .; CDR3nt: TGTGCCAGAAGCTTGGGCACTAGCCCCGGGGAGGATACGCAGTATTTT; CDR3aa: CARSLGTSPGEDTQYF
v_gene: TRBV5-1; d_gene: .; j_gene: TRBJ1-5; abundance: .; CDR3nt: TGCGCCAGCAGCTTGTCAGGGGATCAGCCCCAGCATTTT; CDR3aa: CASSLSGDQPQHF
v_gene: TRBV9; d_gene: .; j_gene: TRBJ2-2; abundance: .; CDR3nt: TGTGCCAGCAGCGTCAGGGGCACCGGGGAGCTGTTTTTT; CDR3aa: CASSVRGTGELFF
v_gene: TRBV5-1; d_gene: .; j_gene: TRBJ1-1; abundance: .; CDR3nt: TGCGCCAGCAGCTGGGGCTCGGAGGGCCCTGAAGCTTTCTTT; CDR3aa: CASSWGSEGPEAFF
v_gene: TRBV5-1; d_gene: TRBD1; j_gene: TRBJ2-2; abundance: .; CDR3nt: TGCGCCAGCAGCTCCGGGACAGGGCCCACCGGGGAGCTGTTTTTT; CDR3aa: CASSSGTGPTGELFF
v_gene: TRBV15; d_gene: TRBD2; j_gene: TRBJ2-1; abundance: many; CDR3nt: TGTGCCACCAGCAGAGAACAGACTAGCGGGGGGGCCTATGAGCAGTTCTTC; CDR3aa: CATSREQTSGGAYEQFF
v_gene: TRBV7-9; d_gene: TRBD1; j_gene: TRBJ1-2; abundance: few; CDR3nt: TGTGCCAGCAGCCGGCAGGGGGGTAACTATGGCTACACCTTC; CDR3aa: CASSRQGGNYGYTF
v_gene: TRBV2; d_gene: TRBD2; j_gene: TRBJ2-3; abundance: .; CDR3nt: TGTGCCAGCAGTGGGAGACTAGCGGGGGTCACAGATACGCAGTATTTT; CDR3aa: CASSGRLAGVTDTQYF
v_gene: TRBV11-2; d_gene: .; j_gene: TRBJ1-1; abundance: few; CDR3nt: TGTGCCAGCAGCTTAGCCGTTCACCCCCGCGGGAAGCCTGGAGCTTTCTTT; CDR3aa: CASSLAVHPRGKPGAFF
v_gene: TRBV27; d_gene: TRBD1; j_gene: TRBJ1-2; abundance: once; CDR3nt: TGTGCCAGCAGTCCATGGGGGACAGGGGAAGAAGGCTACACCTTC; CDR3aa: CASSPWGTGEEGYTF
v_gene: TRBV5-3; d_gene: .; j_gene: TRBJ2-2; abundance: .; CDR3nt: TGTGCCAGAAGCTGGGTACTAGTGCCCGACGGGGAGCTGTTTTTT; CDR3aa: CARSWVLVPDGELFF
v_gene: TRBV2; d_gene: .; j_gene: TRBJ1-5; abundance: .; CDR3nt: TGTGCCAGCGGGAGGGCGTATAGCAATCAGCCCCAGCATTTT; CDR3aa: CASGRAYSNQPQHF
v_gene: TRBV7-9; d_gene: .; j_gene: TRBJ1-2; abundance: .; CDR3nt: TGTGCCAGCAGCTGGCTGGGGGGTGACGGCTACACCTTC; CDR3aa: CASSWLGGDGYTF
v_gene: TRBV4-1; d_gene: .; j_gene: TRBJ2-2; abundance: .; CDR3nt: TGCGCCAGCAGCCAAGATCGGGGATACTTCCCCGGGGAGCTGTTTTTT; CDR3aa: CASSQDRGYFPGELFF
v_gene: TRBV6-5; d_gene: .; j_gene: TRBJ1-5; abundance: .; CDR3nt: TGTGCCAGCCCTGACAGACTCGTGGAGCCCCAGCATTTT; CDR3aa: CASPDRLVEPQHF
v_gene: TRBV4-1; d_gene: TRBD2; j_gene: TRBJ2-3; abundance: .; CDR3nt: TGCGCCAGCAGCCAAGCTTGGAGCGGGGCCATCACAGATACGCAGTATTTT; CDR3aa: CASSQAWSGAITDTQYF
v_gene: TRBV2; d_gene: .; j_gene: TRBJ2-1; abundance: .; CDR3nt: TGTGCCAGCAGGCCCGGGGTAGCCGGGGATGAGCAGTTCTTC; CDR3aa: CASRPGVAGDEQFF